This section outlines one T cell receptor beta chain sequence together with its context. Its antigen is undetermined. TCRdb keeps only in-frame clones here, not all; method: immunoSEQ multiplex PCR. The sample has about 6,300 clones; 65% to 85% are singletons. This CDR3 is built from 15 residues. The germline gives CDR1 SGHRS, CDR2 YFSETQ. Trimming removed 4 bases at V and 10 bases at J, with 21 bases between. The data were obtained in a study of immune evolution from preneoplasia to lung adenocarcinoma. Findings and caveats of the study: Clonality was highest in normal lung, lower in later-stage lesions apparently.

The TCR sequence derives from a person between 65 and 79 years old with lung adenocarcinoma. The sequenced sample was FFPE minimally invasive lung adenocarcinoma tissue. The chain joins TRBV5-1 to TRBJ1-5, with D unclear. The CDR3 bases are TGCGCCAGCAGCCCCGACCGGAGAGAGTTGGGTCCCCAGCATTTT. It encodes CASSPDRRELGPQHF.